This T cell receptor beta chain was captured by sequencing in a study of shared clonotypes between healthy human individuals. Overall study results and limits: With several donors compared, around 4.7% of naive CD4 clonotypes were shared.

Only in-frame clones appear in the TCRdb table, and some are missing; sequencing was by immunoSEQ multiplex PCR. This table holds 2 million to 3 million clones, 80% to 95% found once. On this clone: Its antigen is as yet unknown.

Sequenced sample: naive CD4+ T cells from PBMCs. Specified subset: CD45RA+ positively selected. The origin of this receptor is a man between 18 and 29 years old in good health. Some clones in this sample may be carry-over from other donors' samples.

CDR3: CASTTHPEGPFYEQYF. The CDR3 DNA reads as TGTGCCAGCACCACCCACCCCGAGGGGCCGTTCTACGAGCAGTACTTC. This chain uses TRBV21-1 with TRBJ2-7. TRBV21-1 is a recognized pseudogene. The CDR3 is 16 amino acids.